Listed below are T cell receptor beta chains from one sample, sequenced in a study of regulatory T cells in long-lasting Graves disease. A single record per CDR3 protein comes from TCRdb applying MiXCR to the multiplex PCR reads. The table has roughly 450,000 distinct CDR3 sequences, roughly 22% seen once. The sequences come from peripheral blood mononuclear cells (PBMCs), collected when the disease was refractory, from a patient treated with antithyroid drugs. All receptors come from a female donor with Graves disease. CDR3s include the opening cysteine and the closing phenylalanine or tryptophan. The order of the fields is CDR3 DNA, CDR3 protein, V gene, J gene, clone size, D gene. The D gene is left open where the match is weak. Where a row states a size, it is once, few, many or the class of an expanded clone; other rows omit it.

TGTGCCAGCAGCTTAGCGTCCCAGGGTTACGAGCAGTACTTC	CASSLASQGYEQYF	TRBV7-2	TRBJ2-7	.	.
TGCAGTGCTAGAGGGACTAGCGGGGATGGGACCCAGTACTTC	CSARGTSGDGTQYF	TRBV20-1	TRBJ2-5	many	TRBD2
TGCAGTGCTAGATTGGCGGGAGGTAGCTACGAGCAGTACTTC	CSARLAGGSYEQYF	TRBV20-1	TRBJ2-7	many	TRBD2
TGTGCCAGCAGTCACGGACAGGGAGGCACCGGGGAGCTGTTTTTT	CASSHGQGGTGELFF	TRBV28	TRBJ2-2	many	TRBD1
TGTGCCAGCAGCGTAAACGGCCCACGCGAGCAGTACTTC	CASSVNGPREQYF	TRBV7-9	TRBJ2-7	.	.
TGTGCCAGCAGCCCCGGGCGGCTAAAGGTTGAGCATGAGCAGTTCTTC	CASSPGRLKVEHEQFF	TRBV7-2	TRBJ2-1	.	.
TGCAGTGCTAGACCCGGGACAGTGAACACTGAAGCTTTCTTT	CSARPGTVNTEAFF	TRBV20-1	TRBJ1-1	few	TRBD1
TGCGCCAGCAGCTTGGAGTCTGGGGGTGGAAACACCATATATTTT	CASSLESGGGNTIYF	TRBV5-1	TRBJ1-3	.	.
TGTGCCAGCAGTTTATTGGGACAGGGGGTTAACGAGCAGTACTTC	CASSLLGQGVNEQYF	TRBV28	TRBJ2-7	many	TRBD1
TGTGCCAGCAGTGACCGACGGAACACCGGGGAGCTGTTTTTT	CASSDRRNTGELFF	TRBV2	TRBJ2-2	many	.
TGTGCCAGCAGCCCGGGACAGCGGATGAACACTGAAGCTTTCTTT	CASSPGQRMNTEAFF	TRBV3-1	TRBJ1-1	many	TRBD1
TGTGCCACCAGTGATTTGGGTTTCTCCTACAATGAGCAGTTCTTC	CATSDLGFSYNEQFF	TRBV24-1	TRBJ2-1	.	.
TGCAGTGCTAGAGATCTTACGAGGACCACAGATACGCAGTATTTT	CSARDLTRTTDTQYF	TRBV20-1	TRBJ2-3	.	.
TGCAGTGCTAGACCGGGACAGAGTGCAACTAATGAAAAACTGTTTTTT	CSARPGQSATNEKLFF	TRBV20-1	TRBJ1-4	many	TRBD1
TGTGCCAGCAGTGAAGAGCTGAGGGCGCGGTATGGCTACACCTTC	CASSEELRARYGYTF	TRBV6-1	TRBJ1-2	many	.
TGTGCCAGCAGTTCCCGGGTAGTAGCACAAGGGGACATTCAGTACTTC	CASSSRVVAQGDIQYF	TRBV28	TRBJ2-4	many	.
TGTGCCAGCAGCTTAAGGTGGCGTCTTCGGGACAGTGAAAACATTCAGTACTTC	CASSLRWRLRDSENIQYF	TRBV7-8	TRBJ2-4	few	TRBD1
TGCAGTGCTAGCCGGGGGTTTAGCAATCAGCCCCAGCATTTT	CSASRGFSNQPQHF	TRBV20-1	TRBJ1-5	few	.
TGTGCCAGCAGCCAAGATATTTTAAGGGGGGTGGACGAGCAGTACTTC	CASSQDILRGVDEQYF	TRBV14	TRBJ2-7	.	.
TGTGCCAGCAGTCTAGAGACAGGGTTCCACGAGCAGTACTTC	CASSLETGFHEQYF	TRBV28	TRBJ2-7	many	TRBD1
TGTGCCAGCAGTGCTGGACCGATAGCCAAAAACATTCAGTACTTC	CASSAGPIAKNIQYF	TRBV2	TRBJ2-4	many	.
TGTGCCAGCAGCCCCGAGGTGGTAGCGGGACTTTCTAGCACAGATACGCAGTATTTT	CASSPEVVAGLSSTDTQYF	TRBV7-8	TRBJ2-3	.	TRBD2
TGTGCCAGCAGCCCAAGTGGGGGATCAGGATCACCCCTCCACTTT	CASSPSGGSGSPLHF	TRBV6-1	TRBJ1-6	many	.
TGTGCCAGCCTCAACCCCAGGGACAGCTACGAGCAGTACTTC	CASLNPRDSYEQYF	TRBV28	TRBJ2-7	many	TRBD1
TGTGCCATCAGTACTCAAGACAGGAATCAGCCCCAGCATTTT	CAISTQDRNQPQHF	TRBV10-3	TRBJ1-5	many	.
TGCAGCGTTGTGGGGTATGGTGAAGCTTTCTTT	CSVVGYGEAFF	TRBV29-1	TRBJ1-1	.	.
TGTGCCAGCGGGGAGCTAGCGATAAACACCGGGGAGCTGTTTTTT	CASGELAINTGELFF	TRBV6-1	TRBJ2-2	few	.
TGTGCCAGCAGCCAGGCGGCGACTAGCGGACAAGAGACCCAGTACTTC	CASSQAATSGQETQYF	TRBV3-1	TRBJ2-5	few	TRBD2
TGTGCCAGCAGTCCCCGCCCCGGGGTTACCTACGAGCAGTACTTC	CASSPRPGVTYEQYF	TRBV27	TRBJ2-7	many	.
TGTGCCAGCGAAAAAATTGGGACCGAGCAGTACTTC	CASEKIGTEQYF	TRBV2	TRBJ2-7	many	.
TGTGCCAGCAGAAGGGGACAAAATGAAAAACTGTTTTTT	CASRRGQNEKLFF	TRBV7-2	TRBJ1-4	.	.
TGTGCCAGCAGCTTGACGGGACTAGCTGATTACGAGCAGTACTTC	CASSLTGLADYEQYF	TRBV7-2	TRBJ2-7	.	TRBD2
TGTGCCATCAGTCCACAACAGGGGAACACTGAAGCTTTCTTT	CAISPQQGNTEAFF	TRBV10-3	TRBJ1-1	many	.
TGTGCCAGCATCGTGGCGGGCTATGGCTACACCTTC	CASIVAGYGYTF	TRBV27	TRBJ1-2	many	.
TGTGCCACCAGCAGAGAGGGTAGCCGAACAAGCTATGGCTACACCTTC	CATSREGSRTSYGYTF	TRBV15	TRBJ1-2	few	.
TGTGCCTGGAGTGACAACTTAGGGACAGACAGTGGCTACACCTTC	CAWSDNLGTDSGYTF	TRBV30	TRBJ1-2	.	TRBD1
TGTGCCAGCAGTTGGACAGCCACGGGTGGTGGCTACACCTTC	CASSWTATGGGYTF	TRBV12-3/TRBV12-4	TRBJ1-2	many	.
TGTGCCAGCAGCTCGGGACAGGATTATTCACCCCTCCACTTT	CASSSGQDYSPLHF	TRBV5-5	TRBJ1-6	few	TRBD1